This T cell receptor beta chain was sequenced in a study of blood T cell repertoires in COVID-19. Clinical histories supplied by participants themselves formed the basis of cohort assignment. CDR1 and CDR2 (germline): KGHSH, LQKENI. CDR3 length equals 13 residues. V lost 4 bases to trimming and J lost 5 bases; unmatched junction nucleotides: 3. The protocol was immunoSEQ multiplex PCR, while the TCRdb copy is restricted to in-frame clones and leaves out a portion. The sample records about 210,000 clones, about nine tenths being singletons. The sample taken for sequencing was PBMCs or T cells enriched from blood (not recorded which). The rearrangement links TRBV18 to TRBJ1-2; 8 bases map to TRBD1. This receptor was obtained from a man aged 30 to 45 in a cohort exposed to, infected with or recovered from COVID-19 (not recorded which). CDR3 in amino acids: CASSRGQEYGYTF. The CDR3 region has the DNA TGTGCCAGCTCACGGGGACAGGAGTATGGCTACACCTTC.